These 9 T cell receptor beta chains originate from one sample sequenced in a study of cytomegalovirus exposure and HLA in healthy donors. In the PCR, 60 Vbeta and 13 Jbeta primers were used. Sequenced by immunoSEQ multiplex PCR; TCRdb stores in-frame clones only, minus some. The sample has around 140,000 clones; roughly 80% are singletons. The material sequenced was PBMCs. These TCRs come from a man between 35 and 55 years old in good health and CMV-seronegative.

J is TRBJ2-1 and V is TRBV25-1; 10 bases align to TRBD1. Germline V gene lookup returns CDR1 MGHDK and CDR2 SYGVNS. The CDR3 consists of 15 residues. The junction had 11 bases not matched to a gene; V was cut back by 8 bases and J by 7 bases. CDR3 loop: CASSFPGQGLNEQFF. DNA of the CDR3: TGTGCCAGCTCGTTTCCGGGACAGGGGCTAAATGAGCAGTTCTTC.

The V gene is TRBV10-3, the J gene TRBJ2-3; 11 bases agree with TRBD2. The germline V gene has CDR1 ENHRY and CDR2 SYGVKD. This CDR3 is 14 amino acids long. The V gene end was trimmed by 5 bases and the J gene end by 3 bases; junction bases not matched to a gene: 1. The CDR3 nucleotides are TGTGCCATCAGTCTAGCGGGGGGTACAGATACGCAGTATTTT. Translation gives CAISLAGGTDTQYF.

The V and J genes are TRBV10-1 and TRBJ1-5; D is unresolved. The CDR3 has 13 amino acids. V lost 6 bases, J lost 5 bases, and 11 bases lay in between. CDR1 is WNHNN, CDR2 SYGVQD, per germline (reference sequence). The CDR3 here is CASSPGSDQPQHF. CDR3 coding DNA: TGCGCCAGCAGCCCCGGGTCGGATCAGCCCCAGCATTTT.

The chain combines TRBV6-1 with TRBJ2-2; D is uncertain. The CDR3 consists of 16 residues. In germline, CDR1 is MNHNS, CDR2 SASEGT. Trimming cost V 4 bases and J 0 bases, with 12 bases left between them. In nucleotides, the CDR3 is TGTGCCAGCAGTGCCCAGGCCTTGGCGAACACCGGGGAGCTGTTTTTT. This translates into CASSAQALANTGELFF.

The sample holds a few counts of this clone. This sequence joins TRBV4-1 and TRBJ1-1, with a possible D match to TRBD1 (6 bases). This CDR3 spans 17 amino acids. Germline loops: CDR1 MGHRA, CDR2 YSYEKL. Deletions cut 2 bases from V and 2 bases from J, with 18 bases between. In nucleotides, the CDR3 is TGCGCCAGCAGCCAACCCACAGGGTTCGGGGCCAACACTGAAGCTTTCTTT. It specifies CASSQPTGFGANTEAFF.

The CDR3 here is CASSLSQGPSYEQYF. For the CDR3, the DNA is TGTGCCAGCAGTTTATCCCAGGGGCCCTCCTACGAGCAGTACTTC. The J gene is TRBJ2-7, the V gene TRBV27, with D maybe TRBD1 (6 bases). CDR1 and CDR2 from the germline V gene are MNHEY and SMNVEV (reference sequence). Trimming took 0 bases from V and 0 from J, leaving 9 bases between them. CDR3 length: 15 amino acids.

CDR3 nucleotide sequence: TGTGCCAGCAGCCCAGGGGTGCCCTTTGACAACACCATATATTTT. Translating it yields CASSPGVPFDNTIYF. The rearrangement uses TRBV6-5 and TRBJ1-3; possibly TRBD1 for D (6 bases). CDR1 MNHEY and CDR2 SVGAGI come from the germline V gene. V was clipped by 6 bases and J by 7 bases, with 19 bases between them. This CDR3 region has 15 residues.

The V and J genes are TRBV19 and TRBJ1-6, with 7 bases that match TRBD1. This CDR3 has 14 amino acids. Germline V gene data show CDR1 as LNHDA and CDR2 as SQIVND (reference sequence). V gave up 6 bases and J gave up 10 bases; unmatched junction bases: 9. The chain's CDR3 is CASREGQEGSPLHF. The CDR3 DNA follows: TGTGCCAGTAGAGAAGGACAGGAGGGCTCACCCCTCCACTTT.

This clone was recorded only once. The rearrangement links TRBV7-9 to TRBJ2-3; TRBD2 is a possible D gene (6 bases). V was shortened by 4 bases and J by 7 bases, with 18 bases between the two germline ends. The CDR3 is 15 residues long. Germline V lookup: CDR1 SEHNR, CDR2 FQNEAQ (reference sequence). DNA of the CDR3: TGTGCCAGCAGCTCTTGGCGGGGACTGATCCATACGCAGTATTTT. Its protein is CASSSWRGLIHTQYF.